The 7 T cell receptor beta chains in this list originate from one sample, sequenced in a study of blood T cell repertoires in COVID-19. The method was immunoSEQ multiplex PCR; TCRdb's version includes in-frame clones alone and lacks a portion of them. Of some 270,000 clones in the sample, roughly 90% were seen once. Sequenced sample: peripheral blood. These receptors came from a man aged 25-45 years with acute or convalescent COVID-19.

This chain uses TRBV9 with TRBJ1-2; TRBD1 might be the D (6 bases). Germline lookup yields CDR1 SGDLS and CDR2 YYNGEE. The V gene lost 0 bases and the J gene lost 2 bases, with 14 bases spanning the gap. The CDR3 is made up of 16 amino acids. CDR3: CASSVAMTGFNYGYTF. The CDR3 DNA sequence: TGTGCCAGCAGCGTAGCTATGACAGGATTCAACTATGGCTACACCTTC. Combining the CDR3 with reference TRBV9 and TRBJ1-2 gives the whole variable domain DSGVTQTPKHLITATGQRVTLRCSPRSGDLSVYWYQQSLDQGLQFLIQYYNGEERAKGNILERFSAQQFPDLHSELNLSSLELGDSALYFCASSVAMTGFNYGYTFGSGTRLTVV.

This clone has only a few counts. The chain combines TRBV19 with TRBJ1-6; D may be TRBD1 (5 bases). V was pared by 9 bases and J by 8 bases, with 20 bases between. The germline CDR1 and CDR2 sequences are LNHDA and SQIVND (reference sequence). The CDR3 has 15 residues. The CDR3, as DNA: TGTGCCAGCCGTACCCCGGCAGGGCTATATTCACCCCTCCACTTT. Encoded protein: CASRTPAGLYSPLHF.

Only one count was recorded for this clone. The V call is TRBV28, the J call TRBJ2-7, with a possible D match to TRBD1 (6 bases). Germline loops: CDR1 MDHEN, CDR2 SYDVKM. V lost 5 bases and J 1 base, leaving 12 bases between the germline ends. The CDR3 is 14 residues long. For the CDR3, the DNA is TGTGCCAGCAGTCGGGACACAGTATCCTACGAGCAGTACTTC. Its protein is CASSRDTVSYEQYF.

The V call is TRBV7-2, the J call TRBJ2-1; 9 bases are a match to TRBD2. CDR1 is SGHTA and CDR2 is FQGNSA in the germline V gene. V lost 4 bases to trimming and J lost 5 bases; unmatched junction nucleotides: 6. This CDR3 region has 15 residues. Here the CDR3 reads CASSWLAGFNNEQFF. The CDR3, as DNA: TGTGCCAGCAGCTGGCTAGCGGGATTTAACAATGAGCAGTTCTTC.

The CDR3 nucleotides are TGTGCCGGGAGGCGGCAAATCCAGTCCAACGTCCTGACTTTC. Protein sequence: CAGRRQIQSNVLTF. The chain is built from TRBV2 and TRBJ2-6; maybe TRBD2 (6 bases). The V gene lost 11 bases and the J gene lost 8 bases, with 19 bases spanning the gap. Looked up from germline, CDR1 is SNHLY and CDR2 is FYNNEI. The CDR3 contains 14 residues.

The chain is built from TRBV7-2 and TRBJ2-1; D may be TRBD2 (5 bases). The germline gives CDR1 SGHTA, CDR2 FQGNSA. V gave up 2 bases and J gave up 9 bases, with 17 bases separating them. The CDR3 consists of 15 residues. CDR3 bases: TGTGCCAGCAGCTTACCCAGCGGAAGTGGGCTTGAGCAGTTCTTC. Translation: CASSLPSGSGLEQFF.

Only a few counts were recorded for this clone. The V gene is TRBV3-1 (or the pseudogene TRBV3-2), the J gene TRBJ2-7; the D is unclear. The CDR3 contains 14 residues. Looked up from germline, CDR1 is LGHDT and CDR2 is YNNKEL (reference sequence). Trimming took 4 bases from V and 7 from J, leaving 17 bases between them. The CDR3 nucleotides read TGTGCCAGCAGCCGCTCAGAGGCCGAAAGGGAGCAGTACTTC. Translated: CASSRSEAEREQYF.